The 24 T cell receptor beta chains below all came from one sample that was sequenced in a study of human T cells and chemical hapten exposure. Time point here: patch test 2, 6 weeks after DPC sensitization. Treatment here: therapeutic diphenylcyclopropenone sensitization with weekly scalp DPC. A single record per CDR3 protein comes from TCRdb applying MiXCR to the RACE reads. Here the sample spans roughly 30,000 distinct CDR3 sequences, more than 8% being singletons. Specimen: whole blood, collected in connection with sensitization to the hapten diphenylcyclopropenone (DPC). All receptors come from a man in his thirties or forties with alopecia areata. Some clones in this sample may be carry-over from other donors' samples.

The sample holds one count of this clonotype. The chain joins TRBV11-2 to TRBJ1-3; 7 nucleotides line up with TRBD1. V was pared by 4 bases and J by 7 bases, with 7 bases of the junction left unmatched. Germline V CDR1 and CDR2: SGHAT, FQNNGV. The CDR3 consists of 14 residues. The CDR3, as DNA: TGTGCCAGCAGCTCGACAGGGTTCGAGAACACCATATATTTT. It is translated as CASSSTGFENTIYF. Filled out from reference TRBV11-2 and TRBJ1-3, the complete variable domain reads EAGVAQSPRYKIIEKRQSVAFWCNPISGHATLYWYQQILGQGPKLLIQFQNNGVVDDSQLPKDRFSAERLKGVDSTLKIQPAKLEDSAVYLCASSSTGFENTIYFGEGSWLTVV.

The chain joins TRBV11-3 to TRBJ2-1; 10 positions match TRBD2. In germline, CDR1 is SGHNT, CDR2 YENEEA. V lost 5 bases, J lost 5 bases, and 6 bases stayed unmatched. This CDR3 has 15 residues. CDR3 in amino acids: CASSPGLAEDNEQFF. CDR3 sequence (DNA): TGTGCCAGCAGCCCAGGACTAGCGGAGGACAATGAGCAGTTCTTC.

This clonotype is classed as medium-sized. The chain's CDR3 is CASSATPKRNTEAFF. DNA of the CDR3: TGTGCCAGCAGCGCAACCCCGAAGAGAAACACTGAAGCTTTCTTT. This chain joins TRBV9 and TRBJ1-1, with unresolved D. Germline V gene data show CDR1 as SGDLS and CDR2 as YYNGEE. The CDR3 spans 15 residues. V lost 3 bases to trimming and J lost 2 bases, with 14 bases between them.

This clonotype has a count of ten or more. CDR3 residues: CSVEPTSGSRNEQFF. As DNA, the CDR3 is TGCAGCGTTGAACCCACTAGCGGGAGTCGCAATGAGCAGTTCTTC. V and J are TRBV29-1 and TRBJ2-1; TRBD2 matches at 11 bases. The CDR3 extends over 15 amino acids. Germline CDR1 reads SQVTM; CDR2 reads ANQGSEA. Trimming cost V 2 bases and J 6 bases; bases outside gene matches: 6.

The sample holds many counts of this clonotype. The chain is built from TRBV19 and TRBJ2-4, with D possibly matching TRBD1 (6 bases). V gave up 5 bases and J gave up 0 bases, with 14 bases separating them. The CDR3 is 16 amino acids. Germline V lookup: CDR1 LNHDA, CDR2 SQIVND (reference sequence). The CDR3 reads CASSPWTEVAKNIQYF. The DNA of the CDR3 is TGTGCCAGTAGTCCTTGGACAGAAGTAGCCAAAAACATTCAGTACTTC.

This clonotype was recorded many times. The chain links TRBV5-3 to TRBJ2-6, with 7 bases matching TRBD1. TRBV5-3 qualifies as an ORF whose function is uncertain. After removal of 4 bases from V and 0 bases from J, the junction contained 7 bases not matched to a gene. The CDR3 consists of 17 residues. CDR3 in amino acids: CARSRTYRGSGANVLTF. CDR3 in DNA: TGTGCCAGAAGCCGAACCTACAGGGGCTCTGGGGCCAACGTCCTGACTTTC.

For the CDR3, the DNA is TGCAGCGTTGAAAAGGACCAGGGCACTGAAGCTTTCTTT. Translation: CSVEKDQGTEAFF. V gene TRBV29-1 combines with J gene TRBJ1-1; tentatively, D is TRBD1 (5 bases). Germline assignment: CDR1 SQVTM and CDR2 ANQGSEA. V lost 2 bases, J lost 4 bases, and 11 bases lay in between. The CDR3 totals 13 residues.

This clonotype occurred a few times. V usage is TRBV11-2 and J usage is TRBJ2-3; 7 bases are shared with TRBD2. Germline V CDR1 and CDR2: SGHAT, FQNNGV. The V segment lost 1 base and the J segment 7 bases; nucleotides outside the gene matches: 8. The CDR3 totals 15 residues. The CDR3 region has the DNA TGTGCCAGCAGCTTAGTCGTGGGAGGGCCGTATACGCAGTATTTT. This gives the protein CASSLVVGGPYTQYF.

The CDR3 region is CASSESEDRGEKLFF. CDR3 nucleotide sequence: TGCGCCAGCAGTGAGTCTGAAGACAGGGGCGAAAAACTGTTTTTT. The chain is built from TRBV10-1 and TRBJ1-4; TRBD1 aligns across 8 bases. Germline loops: CDR1 WNHNN, CDR2 SYGVQD (reference sequence). J was trimmed by 8 bases and V by 0 bases; bases with no gene match: 5. The CDR3 has 15 amino acids.

This clonotype was seen ten or more times. This chain links TRBV18 with TRBJ2-2; D is possibly TRBD2 (5 bases). V gave up 3 bases and J gave up 1 base, with 15 bases separating them. The germline V gene encodes CDR1 KGHSH and CDR2 LQKENI. This CDR3 is built from 17 residues. DNA of the CDR3: TGTGCCAGCTCACCGGTCTCACGGAGCGGGAACACCGGGGAGCTGTTTTTT. It encodes CASSPVSRSGNTGELFF.

This chain connects TRBV28 to TRBJ2-5; TRBD1 is a possible D gene (5 bases). CDR1 MDHEN and CDR2 SYDVKM come from the germline V gene. This CDR3 is built from 12 residues. Trimming took 8 bases from V and 4 from J, leaving 11 bases between them. CDR3 region: CASSKGPETQYF. CDR3 DNA: TGTGCCAGCTCGAAGGGGCCAGAGACCCAGTACTTC. The full variable domain, with the rest looked up from reference TRBV28 and TRBJ2-5, is DVKVTQSSRYLVKRTGEKVFLECVQDMDHENMFWYRQDPGLGLRLIYFSYDVKMKEKGDIPEGYSVSREKKERFSLILESASTNQTSMYLCASSKGPETQYFGPGTRLLVL.

Ten or more counts support this clonotype. The chain joins TRBV3-1 to TRBJ2-3; D unresolved. Germline CDR1 LGHDT, CDR2 YNNKEL (reference sequence). V was clipped by 3 bases and J by 3 bases, with 4 bases between them. The CDR3 has 12 amino acids. The CDR3 DNA is TGTGCCAGCAGCCACCGAACAGATACGCAGTATTTT. It is translated as CASSHRTDTQYF.

At least ten counts were recorded for this clonotype. The rearrangement uses TRBV7-8 and TRBJ2-7; D may correspond to TRBD1 or TRBD2 (6 bases each). Per the germline V gene, CDR1 is SGHVS and CDR2 is FQNEAQ. The CDR3 contains 15 residues. The V and J ends lost 3 bases and 3 bases respectively, with 15 bases between them. The CDR3 region has the DNA TGTGCCAGCAGCTTGGCACCGGGGGCAGTCTACGAGCAGTACTTC. The encoded protein is CASSLAPGAVYEQYF. Looking up the rest from reference TRBV7-8 and TRBJ2-7 gives the full variable domain: GAGVSQSPRYKVAKRGQDVALRCDPISGHVSLFWYQQALGQGPEFLTYFQNEAQLDKSGLPSDRFFAERPEGSVSTLKIQRTQQEDSAVYLCASSLAPGAVYEQYFGPGTRLTVT.

This clonotype was observed a few times. The V call is TRBV6-1, the J call TRBJ2-7; D ambiguous. The germline CDR1 and CDR2 sequences are MNHNS and SASEGT. The CDR3 has 16 amino acids. Trimming cost V 3 bases and J 0 bases, with 15 bases left between them. CDR3 amino acids: CASSDSITVTSYEQYF. The CDR3 nucleotides are TGTGCCAGCAGTGACTCTATCACAGTGACCTCCTACGAGCAGTACTTC.

CDR3 DNA sequence: TGTGCCAGCAGTTTCGCTACTATTGCCTACAATGAGCAGTTCTTC. This translates into CASSFATIAYNEQFF. This chain joins TRBV12-3 or TRBV12-4 and TRBJ2-1, with unresolved D. The length of the CDR3 is 15 residues. The ends were cut back, 3 bases at V and 2 bases at J, with 11 bases in the middle.

This clonotype was seen a handful of times. The chain links TRBV5-1 to TRBJ2-7, with D possibly being TRBD1 (5 bases). Trimming removed 4 bases at V and 4 bases at J, with 21 bases between. The CDR3 is 16 amino acids. Germline-derived CDR1 and CDR2 are SGHRS and YFSETQ. The CDR3 sequence is CASSPDSHWGSYEQYF. The CDR3 DNA is TGCGCCAGCAGCCCCGACAGTCATTGGGGCAGTTACGAGCAGTACTTC.

The chain carries TRBV6-5 and TRBJ1-6, with 8 bases aligning to TRBD1. The CDR3 has 12 residues. V was clipped by 7 bases and J by 9 bases; unmatched bases: 2. Germline V gene sequence: CDR1 MNHEY, CDR2 SVGAGI. Here the CDR3 DNA reads TGTGCCAGCAAAGGACAGGGTTCACCCCTCCACTTT. This translates into CASKGQGSPLHF.

There are many counts of this clonotype. This chain joins TRBV24-1 and TRBJ2-7; no firm D call. In germline, CDR1 is KGHDR, CDR2 SFDVKD. The CDR3 loop spans 11 amino acids. V lost 11 bases, J lost 7 bases, and 14 bases lay in between. CDR3 bases: TGTGCCATCGATACATTGGGGGAGCAGTACTTC. Its translation: CAIDTLGEQYF.

The chain combines TRBV12-3 or TRBV12-4 with TRBJ2-6, with D perhaps assigned TRBD1 or TRBD2 (5 bases each). With 4 bases removed from V and 2 bases from J, the gap between germline ends came to 15 bases. This CDR3 has 17 amino acids. The CDR3 DNA reads as TGTGCCAGCAGTTCTCGGGGCGCCCCGACTGGGGCCAACGTCCTGACTTTC. This sequence encodes CASSSRGAPTGANVLTF.

This clonotype was detected a few times. The chain recombines TRBV6-2 or TRBV6-3 with TRBJ1-1; 9 bases are shared with TRBD1. The CDR3 length is 14 residues. Trimming at V came to 5 bases and at J to 2 bases, leaving 3 bases not matched to a gene. Germline V lookup: CDR1 MNHEY, CDR2 SVGEGT. The CDR3 region has the DNA TGTGCCAGCAGTGGACAGGGGTTAAACACTGAAGCTTTCTTT. It encodes CASSGQGLNTEAFF.

This clonotype was seen a few times. The gene calls are TRBV6-2 or TRBV6-3 and TRBJ2-4, with TRBD1 matching 7 bases. J lost 2 bases, V lost 0 bases, and 1 base had no gene match. The CDR3 runs 15 residues. Germline V CDR1 and CDR2: MNHEY, SVGEGT. The CDR3 DNA follows: TGTGCCAGCAGTTACTCGACAGGGTCCAAAAACATTCAGTACTTC. It encodes CASSYSTGSKNIQYF.

Ten or more counts support this clonotype. The chain joins TRBV18 to TRBJ2-3; D call uncertain. The V end was cut by 3 bases, the J end by 0 bases, with 13 bases between. The CDR3 spans 16 residues. Germline V gives CDR1 KGHSH, CDR2 LQKENI. The CDR3 loop reads CASSPYLIDSTDTQYF. Written as DNA, the CDR3 is TGTGCCAGCTCACCTTACCTTATAGATAGCACAGATACGCAGTATTTT.

This clonotype was counted many times. J is TRBJ1-6 and V is TRBV6-5; the D is unclear. Germline CDR1 MNHEY, CDR2 SVGAGI. The CDR3 is 13 residues long. The V gene lost 6 bases and the J gene lost 8 bases, with 11 bases spanning the gap. CDR3 sequence (DNA): TGTGCCAGCAGGGTCGCCGCGGATTCACCCCTCCACTTT. It is translated as CASRVAADSPLHF.

DNA of the CDR3: TGTGCCAGCAGTCGGGACAGAAAAGAAAAACTGTTTTTT. Its protein product is CASSRDRKEKLFF. This chain connects TRBV6-5 to TRBJ1-4; 7 nucleotides align to TRBD1. Germline trimming cut 5 bases from V and 8 bases from J; bases unmatched to any gene: 5. CDR3 length: 13 amino acids. The germline CDR1 and CDR2 sequences are MNHEY and SVGAGI.